The TCR beta chain described here comes from a study of T-cell reconstitution after alpha-beta-depleted transplantation in children. Study-wide points: Several hundred graft clones that had expanded were reportedly the source of alpha-beta T cells about two months after transplant.

To note about this clonotype: Its cognate antigen is unknown.

Preparation of the TCRbeta library used unique molecular identifiers. MiXCR, applied by TCRdb to the PCR reads, yields one record per CDR3 protein. The table has 530,000 or so distinct CDR3 sequences, roughly 27% seen once. The CDR3 has 16 residues. The J segment lost 5 bases and the V segment lost 5 bases, leaving 10 bases of the junction unmatched. This material consisted of PBMCs, taken before TCRalphabeta/CD19-depleted stem cell transplant. The TCR sequence derives from a boy under two years old with Wiskott-Aldrich syndrome, due to receive a stem cell transplant. The chain combines TRBV12-3 or TRBV12-4 with TRBJ2-2; 8 nucleotides agree with TRBD2. The CDR3 loop reads CASSPGLAGMTGELFF. The CDR3 DNA sequence: TGTGCCAGCAGTCCCGGACTAGCAGGGATGACCGGGGAGCTGTTTTTT.